One and the same sample provided the 29 T cell receptor beta chains below, sequenced in a study of identical twins (dated by TCRdb to 2016 to 2017). The method behind the library was 5' RACE. Sequencing instrument: Illumina HiSeq 2000. TCRdb itself trimmed the public reads at Q25 with fastp, ran MiXCR and retained productive beta chains. Rows are unified per CDR3 protein, each entry keeping the most common DNA and genes. The sample contains about 900,000 distinct CDR3 sequences, 12% of them found a single time. The ten top clones hold about 1.5% of the sample. These data were also filed under a second study, of yellow fever vaccine responses in identical twins.

Sequencing input: PBMCs. The receptors originated from a woman under 30 in good health.

Remarks on this clonotype: This may stem from a read error, because a much larger clone lies one nucleotide away. The rearrangement links TRBV5-5 to TRBJ2-1, with 9 bases matching TRBD2. The CDR3 contains 15 residues. The germline V gene has CDR1 SGHKS and CDR2 YYEKEE (reference sequence). As DNA, the CDR3 is TGTGCCAGCAGGTCCGGACTAGCGAACTACAGTGAGCAGTTCTTC. This sequence encodes CASRSGLANYSEQFF.

This clonotype was observed a handful of times. The chain recombines TRBV3-1 with TRBJ2-2, with D tentatively TRBD2 (5 bases). V lost 1 base to trimming and J lost 2 bases, with 14 bases between them. From germline, CDR1 is LGHDT and CDR2 YNNKEL (reference sequence). CDR3 size: 17 residues. For the CDR3, the DNA is TGTGCCAGCAGCCAAGGCTGGGCTAGCAGAAACACCGGGGAGCTGTTTTTT. Translated, it gives CASSQGWASRNTGELFF.

This chain links TRBV5-1 with TRBJ2-5; 7 positions match TRBD1. V shed 3 bases and J 1 base; nucleotides not matched to a gene: 6. The CDR3 length is 15 residues. The germline V gene has CDR1 SGHRS and CDR2 YFSETQ. The DNA for the CDR3 is TGCGCCAGCAGCTCCGGGACAGTCCCCCAAGAGACCCAGTACTTC. Encoded protein: CASSSGTVPQETQYF.

Many counts were recorded for this clonotype. The chain links TRBV12-3 or TRBV12-4 to TRBJ2-7, with D hard to call. Deletions cut 4 bases from V and 10 bases from J, with 14 bases between. The CDR3 has 12 amino acids. The chain's CDR3 is CASSSPPRQQYF. The CDR3, as DNA: TGTGCCAGCAGTTCCCCCCCCCGGCAACAGTACTTC.

The chain carries TRBV12-3 or TRBV12-4 and TRBJ1-1; no reliable D call. V gave up 4 bases and J gave up 8 bases, with 11 bases separating them. The CDR3 loop spans 12 amino acids. The CDR3 region is CASSWPPREAFF. The DNA of the CDR3 is TGTGCCAGCAGTTGGCCTCCAAGGGAAGCTTTCTTT.

The J gene is TRBJ2-5, the V gene TRBV3-1; TRBD2 matches at 12 bases. V gave up 0 bases and J gave up 4 bases; unmatched junction bases: 3. CDR3 length: 16 amino acids. From germline, CDR1 is LGHDT and CDR2 YNNKEL (reference sequence). CDR3 bases: TGTGCCAGCAGCCAAGATCTAGCGGGGGGGCGAGAGACCCAGTACTTC. Its protein product is CASSQDLAGGRETQYF.

V gene TRBV2 combines with J gene TRBJ2-1, with a possible D match to TRBD1 (5 bases). V was shortened by 3 bases and J by 9 bases, with 18 bases between the two germline ends. Germline CDR1 SNHLY, CDR2 FYNNEI. The CDR3 sequence is 15 residues long. CDR3 in amino acids: CASSEVVGVFTEQFF. DNA for the CDR3: TGTGCCAGCAGTGAGGTAGTAGGGGTTTTTACTGAGCAGTTCTTC.

This clonotype was detected only a few times. The chain carries TRBV5-1 and TRBJ2-5, with 8 positions matching TRBD1. With 4 bases clipped from V and 6 bases from J, the junction kept 17 bases outside the gene matches. The CDR3 spans 17 residues. Looked up from germline, CDR1 is SGHRS and CDR2 is YFSETQ. In DNA form, the CDR3 reads TGCGCCAGCAGCGCGGAGGCCAGCAGGACAGGGCGGAAGACCCAGTACTTC. Residues: CASSAEASRTGRKTQYF.

The gene calls are TRBV27 and TRBJ2-7, with a tentative D call TRBD2 (5 bases). The V and J ends lost 6 bases and 6 bases respectively, with 12 bases between them. The CDR3 consists of 12 residues. Germline V gene data show CDR1 as MNHEY and CDR2 as SMNVEV (reference sequence). In DNA, the CDR3 is TGTGCCAGCAGGAGCGGTTGGGGCGAGCAGTACGTC. This gives the protein CASRSGWGEQYV.

Many counts were recorded for this clonotype. This chain connects TRBV7-9 to TRBJ1-1; no clear D. There are 13 residues in the CDR3. The V and J ends lost 2 bases and 0 bases respectively, with 4 bases between them. Germline V gene lookup returns CDR1 SEHNR and CDR2 FQNEAQ (reference sequence). The CDR3 here is CASSLQVNTEAFF. The CDR3 region has the DNA TGTGCCAGCAGCTTACAGGTGAACACTGAAGCTTTCTTT. Supplemented by reference TRBV7-9 and TRBJ1-1, the full variable domain reads DTGVSQNPRHKITKRGQNVTFRCDPISEHNRLYWYRQTLGQGPEFLTYFQNEAQLEKSRLLSDRFSAERPKGSFSTLEIQRTEQGDSAMYLCASSLQVNTEAFFGQGTRLTVV.

This clonotype appeared many times. V usage is TRBV2 and J usage is TRBJ2-3; no reliable D call. Per the germline V gene, CDR1 is SNHLY and CDR2 is FYNNEI. V was cut by 1 base and J by 1 base, with 15 bases left in between. The CDR3 runs 17 residues. CDR3 DNA: TGTGCCAGCAGTGAAGTGTTGGTTGGTTCCCGCACAGATACGCAGTATTTT. Translating it yields CASSEVLVGSRTDTQYF.

The sample holds one count of this clonotype. This chain uses TRBV6-5 with TRBJ2-1; the D is unclear. V lost 3 bases to trimming and J lost 0 bases, with 6 bases between them. The germline V gene has CDR1 MNHEY and CDR2 SVGAGI. The CDR3 extends over 14 amino acids. The CDR3 is CASSYVSSYNEQFF. The CDR3, as DNA: TGTGCCAGCAGTTATGTGAGCTCCTACAATGAGCAGTTCTTC.

The rearrangement joins TRBV20-1 to TRBJ1-6, with 10 bases identical to TRBD1. With V trimmed by 4 bases and J by 8 bases, 5 bases remained unmatched. Germline CDR1 and CDR2: DFQATT and SNEGSKA (reference sequence). The CDR3 is 14 residues long. CDR3 protein: CSAKRQGADSPLHF. The CDR3 DNA reads TGCAGTGCTAAAAGACAGGGGGCGGATTCACCCCTCCACTTT.

The gene calls are TRBV4-1 and TRBJ1-6, with 7 bases fitting TRBD1. V shed 4 bases, J shed 13 bases, and the junction held 7 bases outside the gene matches. This CDR3 is built from 13 residues. Germline V gene sequence: CDR1 MGHRA, CDR2 YSYEKL. The CDR3 spells CASSPLQGIPLHF. The DNA for the CDR3 is TGCGCCAGCAGCCCTTTACAGGGGATCCCCCTCCACTTT.

The gene calls are TRBV10-1 and TRBJ2-1, with TRBD2 as a possible D gene (6 bases). Deletions cut 8 bases from V and 2 bases from J, with 13 bases between. Germline CDR1 and CDR2: WNHNN and SYGVQD (reference sequence). This CDR3 is 14 amino acids long. The CDR3 spells CASSAGKAYNEQFF. CDR3 nucleotides: TGCGCCAGCTCCGCGGGAAAGGCCTACAATGAGCAGTTCTTC.

In this sample, this clonotype turned up a few times. The V call is TRBV6-5, the J call TRBJ2-3; 12 positions match TRBD2. CDR3 size: 15 residues. The trim removed 4 bases at V and 4 bases at J, leaving 3 bases unmatched. Germline assignment: CDR1 MNHEY and CDR2 SVGAGI. DNA for the CDR3: TGTGCCAGCAGTTCCGGGACTAGCGGGTCAGATACGCAGTATTTT. As protein: CASSSGTSGSDTQYF.

This clonotype was recorded a few times. The rearrangement uses TRBV4-1 and TRBJ2-1, with unresolved D. This CDR3 has 15 residues. V was clipped by 5 bases and J by 5 bases, with 16 bases between them. The germline V gene encodes CDR1 MGHRA and CDR2 YSYEKL. The CDR3 reads CASSYSYRADNEQFF. CDR3 nucleotides: TGCGCCAGCAGCTACTCGTACCGGGCCGACAATGAGCAGTTCTTC.

This clonotype was counted only a few times. The chain has TRBV4-1 and TRBJ2-7, with D perhaps TRBD2 (6 bases). V was pared by 4 bases and J by 0 bases, with 16 bases between. The CDR3 length is 16 residues. Germline loops: CDR1 MGHRA, CDR2 YSYEKL. This CDR3 is CASSRSTSLSSYEQYF. CDR3 in DNA: TGCGCCAGCAGCCGATCGACTAGTCTGAGCTCCTACGAGCAGTACTTC.

This clonotype was found many times. The chain uses TRBV7-2 and TRBJ2-1; 9 bases map to TRBD2. Germline trimming cut 3 bases from V and 7 bases from J; bases unmatched to any gene: 1. The germline V gene has CDR1 SGHTA and CDR2 FQGNSA. The CDR3 length is 13 residues. CDR3 in DNA: TGTGCCAGCAGCTTTAGCGGGAGAAATGAGCAGTTCTTC. Amino acid sequence: CASSFSGRNEQFF.

The V gene is TRBV11-2, the J gene TRBJ2-5, with 8 positions matching TRBD2. Germline trimming cut 2 bases from V and 2 bases from J; bases unmatched to any gene: 10. Germline V lookup: CDR1 SGHAT, CDR2 FQNNGV. This CDR3 is built from 17 residues. CDR3 sequence (DNA): TGTGCCAGCAGCTTATATTCAGCGGGAGCCCTTCAAGAGACCCAGTACTTC. Its protein product is CASSLYSAGALQETQYF.

This sequence joins TRBV7-2 and TRBJ2-1, with TRBD2 matching over 9 bases. V lost 2 bases to trimming and J lost 0 bases; unmatched junction nucleotides: 8. Germline V lookup: CDR1 SGHTA, CDR2 FQGNSA. This CDR3 region has 18 residues. CDR3 sequence: CASSLRRLAESSYNEQFF. The CDR3 bases are TGTGCCAGCAGCTTACGCCGACTAGCGGAAAGCTCCTACAATGAGCAGTTCTTC. Full variable domain (outside the CDR3, taken from reference TRBV7-2 and TRBJ2-1): GAGVSQSPSNKVTEKGKDVELRCDPISGHTALYWYRQSLGQGLEFLIYFQGNSAPDKSGLPSDRFSAERTGGSVSTLTIQRTQQEDSAVYLCASSLRRLAESSYNEQFFGPGTRLTVL.

This clonotype was detected only a few times. The chain uses TRBV12-3 or TRBV12-4 and TRBJ2-5, with 10 bases fitting TRBD2. The CDR3 loop spans 16 amino acids. After removal of 3 bases from V and 4 bases from J, the junction contained 8 bases not matched to a gene. CDR3 sequence reads: CASSFGSGGRGETQYF. The CDR3 DNA reads as TGTGCCAGCAGTTTTGGTAGCGGGGGGCGGGGAGAGACCCAGTACTTC.

J is TRBJ2-2 and V is TRBV5-1; 8 bases are shared with TRBD2. J was trimmed by 7 bases and V by 7 bases; bases with no gene match: 6. Germline loops: CDR1 SGHRS, CDR2 YFSETQ. This CDR3 is built from 13 residues. DNA of the CDR3: TGCGCCAGCGAAAGCGGGAGCGGCGGGGAGCTGTTTTTT. Residues: CASESGSGGELFF.

This chain uses TRBV27 with TRBJ2-3; 12 positions agree with TRBD2. The CDR3 is 18 amino acids. Germline values: CDR1 MNHEY, CDR2 SMNVEV (reference sequence). The V gene end was trimmed by 2 bases and the J gene end by 3 bases; junction bases not matched to a gene: 9. CDR3: CASSLRSSGRANTDTQYF. CDR3 in DNA: TGTGCCAGCAGTTTACGGTCTAGCGGGAGGGCCAATACAGATACGCAGTATTTT.

The chain links TRBV12-3 or TRBV12-4 to TRBJ2-1; TRBD1 aligns across 10 bases. The CDR3 consists of 15 residues. V lost 5 bases and J lost 1; bases outside the gene matches: 2. This CDR3 is CASSGQGGSYNEQFF. The CDR3 DNA sequence: TGTGCCAGCAGTGGACAGGGGGGGTCCTACAATGAGCAGTTCTTC.

The chain employs TRBV5-1 and TRBJ2-2; 9 nucleotides agree with TRBD1. V was pared by 4 bases and J by 3 bases, with 7 bases of the junction left unmatched. CDR1 and CDR2 from the germline V gene are SGHRS and YFSETQ. The CDR3 runs 16 residues. The CDR3 spells CASSPRGQGDTGELFF. The CDR3 DNA sequence: TGCGCCAGCAGCCCCCGGGGACAGGGAGACACCGGGGAGCTGTTTTTT.

This clonotype was recorded at least ten times. The rearrangement joins TRBV5-1 to TRBJ2-1; D unresolved. The germline V gene has CDR1 SGHRS and CDR2 YFSETQ. The CDR3 has 14 residues. V lost 2 bases and J lost 13, with 19 bases in between. The CDR3 nucleotides are TGCGCCAGCAGCTTAGTAGGACCTACCTTGGACCAGTTCTTC. Its translation: CASSLVGPTLDQFF.

This clonotype occurred a few times. The chain couples TRBV2 to TRBJ2-7; D ambiguous. Germline V gives CDR1 SNHLY, CDR2 FYNNEI. V was cut by 2 bases and J by 2 bases, with 13 bases left in between. The CDR3 runs to 15 residues. The CDR3 DNA sequence: TGTGCCAGCAGTGAAACCTGGTCTGGGACCTACGAGCAGTACTTC. It codes for CASSETWSGTYEQYF.

This clonotype has a handful of counts. The chain carries TRBV7-6 and TRBJ2-3, with 12 bases matching TRBD2. The CDR3 sequence is 19 residues long. The V gene's germline CDR1 is SGHVS and CDR2 FNYEAQ. V lost 5 bases, J lost 0 bases, and 12 bases stayed unmatched. CDR3 in DNA: TGTGCCAGCAGCCCGAAACTAGCGGGGGGCTCCTCTAGCACAGATACGCAGTATTTT. It encodes CASSPKLAGGSSSTDTQYF.